This entry features one T cell receptor beta chain sequence. The sample originates from a study of cytomegalovirus exposure and HLA in healthy donors. Primers included in the PCR were 60 Vbeta and 13 Jbeta primers. Some clones are missing from TCRdb's copy, which holds only in-frame ones; the method was immunoSEQ multiplex PCR. The top ten hold around 2.4% of the sample, which has over 140,000 clones, 80% seen once. Germline V gene data show CDR1 as PRHDT and CDR2 as FYEKMQ (reference sequence). This CDR3 spans 14 amino acids. After removal of 5 bases from V and 7 bases from J, the junction contained 6 bases not matched to a gene.

Material for sequencing was PBMCs. This TCR was recovered from a man aged 45-65 years in good health and CMV-seronegative. The J gene is TRBJ2-7, the V gene TRBV13; 12 bases are a match to TRBD1. In DNA form, the CDR3 reads TGTGCCAGCAGCCGTGGGACAGGGGGCAGGGAGCAGTACTTC. This codes for CASSRGTGGREQYF.